What follows is one TCR beta chain and its context. Per the original methods: Quantification of nucleated cells was approximated via reference gene primer amplification. Method: immunoSEQ multiplex PCR; TCRdb's copy keeps in-frame clones and lacks some. The V and J calls and the clone size are those of that table, but D and trimming were determined from the DNA. The table records a few hundred thousand clones, around 90% of them present only once. Losses at the gene ends were 2 bases for V and 7 bases for J; bases not matched to a gene: 5. This CDR3 has 15 residues. Per the germline V gene, CDR1 is LGHDT and CDR2 is YNNKEL (reference sequence). The data belong to a study of blood T cell repertoires in COVID-19. The overall study: Some COVID-19 samples were acute and others convalescent; all came from the United States, Italy and Spain. In each case, the material was cDNA or gDNA derived from T cells, B-cell-depleted T cells, or PBMCs.

The sample consisted of peripheral blood. The chain combines TRBV3-1 (or the pseudogene TRBV3-2) with TRBJ1-6; 7 bases match TRBD1. The sequence was collected from a woman aged 35 to 49 who had recovered from COVID-19. The CDR3 reads CASSQQTGLNSPLHF. The CDR3 DNA reads as TGTGCCAGCAGCCAACAGACAGGGCTAAATTCACCCCTCCACTTT.